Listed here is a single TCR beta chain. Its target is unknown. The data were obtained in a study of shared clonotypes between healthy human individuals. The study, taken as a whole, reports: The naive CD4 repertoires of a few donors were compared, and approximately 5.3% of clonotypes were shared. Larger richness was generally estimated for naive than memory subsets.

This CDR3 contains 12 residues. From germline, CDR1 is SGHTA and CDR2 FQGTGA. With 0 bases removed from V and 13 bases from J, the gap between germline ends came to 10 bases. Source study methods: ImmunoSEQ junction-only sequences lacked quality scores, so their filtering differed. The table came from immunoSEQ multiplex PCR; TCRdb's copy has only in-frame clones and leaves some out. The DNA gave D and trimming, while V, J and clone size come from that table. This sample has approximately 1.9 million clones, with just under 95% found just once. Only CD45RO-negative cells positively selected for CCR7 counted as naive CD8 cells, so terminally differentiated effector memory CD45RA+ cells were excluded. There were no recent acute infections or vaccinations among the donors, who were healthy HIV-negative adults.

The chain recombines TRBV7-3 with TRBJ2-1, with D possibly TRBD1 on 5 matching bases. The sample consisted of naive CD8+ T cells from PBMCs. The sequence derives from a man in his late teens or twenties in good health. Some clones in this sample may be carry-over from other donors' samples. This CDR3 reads CASSLTGQPQFF. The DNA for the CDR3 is TGTGCCAGCAGCTTAACGGGGCAGCCTCAGTTCTTC.